This entry lists 15 T cell receptor beta chains sequenced from one sample in a study of naive and memory T cell subsets. Study findings and constraints: Especially in CD8 cells, naive repertoires contained a few larger clonotypes, possibly CD45RA-re-expressing memory cells.

No cognate antigen is known for these TCRs. An equimolar mix of two oligonucleotides served as the beta constant-region primer for TRBC1 and TRBC2. Four rounds of PCR amplified the ligated cDNA using nested alpha and beta constant-region primers plus SP2. From the UMI-ligation and nested PCR reads, TCRdb called clonotypes with MiXCR, one entry per CDR3 protein. The sample includes about 150,000 distinct CDR3 sequences, roughly 23% of them seen just once. The sequenced material came from naive CD4+ T cells from blood. Receptor source: a human donor in good health.

The chain employs TRBV9 and TRBJ1-1; D may be TRBD1 (6 bases). The V end was cut by 4 bases, the J end by 7 bases, with 20 bases between. The CDR3 extends over 15 amino acids. The germline V gene has CDR1 SGDLS and CDR2 YYNGEE. This CDR3 reads CASSPQGSGRVEAFF. The CDR3 DNA reads as TGTGCCAGCAGCCCCCAGGGGAGCGGGCGTGTTGAAGCTTTCTTT.

This rearrangement joins TRBV3-1 to TRBJ2-5; 7 nucleotides agree with TRBD1. CDR1 LGHDT and CDR2 YNNKEL come from the germline V gene (reference sequence). The CDR3 extends over 14 amino acids. V shed 1 base, J shed 3 bases, and the junction held 2 bases outside the gene matches. CDR3 region: CASSQVGTEETQYF. The CDR3 DNA reads TGTGCCAGCAGCCAAGTCGGGACAGAAGAGACCCAGTACTTC.

The V and J genes are TRBV28 and TRBJ2-5; no clear D. Between the trimmed V and J ends, which lost 3 bases and 6 bases, there was a span of 8 bases. The CDR3 is made up of 12 amino acids. The germline V gene has CDR1 MDHEN and CDR2 SYDVKM. The CDR3 here is CASSFSAQTQYF. For the CDR3, the DNA is TGTGCCAGCAGTTTCTCTGCTCAGACCCAGTACTTC.

This clonotype has a handful of counts. The rearrangement joins TRBV11-2 to TRBJ2-2; D possibly corresponds to TRBD1 (6 bases). V was cut by 6 bases and J by 0 bases, with 14 bases left in between. Germline CDR1 and CDR2: SGHAT and FQNNGV. The length of the CDR3 is 16 residues. The CDR3: CASRGNRAANTGELFF. The CDR3 nucleotides read TGTGCCAGCAGGGGAAACAGGGCCGCGAACACCGGGGAGCTGTTTTTT.

This clonotype occurred a few times. This chain uses TRBV5-1 with TRBJ2-5; TRBD1 is a possible D gene (5 bases). The CDR3 is made up of 16 amino acids. From germline, CDR1 is SGHRS and CDR2 YFSETQ. Trimming took 0 bases from V and 5 from J, leaving 17 bases between them. CDR3 in DNA: TGCGCCAGCAGCTTGGCCTACGGCAGGGCCGCGGAGACCCAGTACTTC. This gives the protein CASSLAYGRAAETQYF.

The rearrangement uses TRBV7-3 and TRBJ2-1, with D possibly being TRBD1 or TRBD2 (5 bases each). CDR3 length equals 15 residues. V was shortened by 2 bases and J by 2 bases, with 10 bases between the two germline ends. Per germline, CDR1 SGHTA and CDR2 FQGTGA. Here the CDR3 DNA reads TGTGCCAGCAGCTTAGGGGGTCCCCCCTACAATGAGCAGTTCTTC. Its protein is CASSLGGPPYNEQFF.

There are many counts of this clonotype. The chain recombines TRBV7-2 with TRBJ2-4; unclear D gene. Trimming left V 2 bases short and J 5 bases short, with 13 bases between. This CDR3 comprises 15 residues. Germline assignment: CDR1 SGHTA and CDR2 FQGNSA. The CDR3 loop reads CASSLSWGRENIQYF. The CDR3 coding sequence is TGTGCCAGCAGCTTAAGTTGGGGAAGGGAAAACATTCAGTACTTC. The whole variable domain, remainder taken from reference TRBV7-2 and TRBJ2-4, is GAGVSQSPSNKVTEKGKDVELRCDPISGHTALYWYRQSLGQGLEFLIYFQGNSAPDKSGLPSDRFSAERTGGSVSTLTIQRTQQEDSAVYLCASSLSWGRENIQYFGAGTRLSVL.

This clonotype turned up a few times. The chain joins TRBV20-1 to TRBJ1-1; D gene uncertain. The length of the CDR3 is 13 residues. Trimming took 0 bases from V and 7 from J, leaving 12 bases between them. Germline CDR1 reads DFQATT; CDR2 reads SNEGSKA (reference sequence). CDR3 in DNA: TGCAGTGCTAGAGATCAGTGGACCTTTGAAGCTTTCTTT. It specifies CSARDQWTFEAFF.

The chain links TRBV28 to TRBJ2-7; no clear D gene. V lost 7 bases, J lost 2 bases, and 12 bases lay in between. This CDR3 contains 13 residues. The germline V gene has CDR1 MDHEN and CDR2 SYDVKM. The CDR3 DNA follows: TGTGCCAGCAACGAGGCCAGAGCCTACGAGCAGTACTTC. Residues: CASNEARAYEQYF.

This clonotype was seen more than once but under ten times. This chain uses TRBV7-9 with TRBJ2-1, with D possibly TRBD2 on 6 matching bases. With 4 bases removed from V and 11 bases from J, the gap between germline ends came to 12 bases. Germline V gene lookup returns CDR1 SEHNR and CDR2 FQNEAQ (reference sequence). This CDR3 spans 12 amino acids. The DNA of the CDR3 is TGTGCCAGCAGCTATAACCGGGAGAAGCAGTTCTTC. Translation: CASSYNREKQFF.

This clonotype was seen a few times. The chain couples TRBV27 to TRBJ2-7; TRBD1 agrees at 10 bases. Looked up from germline, CDR1 is MNHEY and CDR2 is SMNVEV (reference sequence). The V and J ends lost 5 bases and 2 bases, in that order; junction bases with no gene match: 6. The CDR3 totals 15 residues. The CDR3 spells CASSPGQGVAYEQYF. The CDR3 DNA reads as TGTGCCAGCAGTCCCGGACAGGGGGTCGCCTACGAGCAGTACTTC.

This clonotype has more than one count but fewer than ten. The chain employs TRBV28 and TRBJ2-7; D unclear. Germline V CDR1 and CDR2: MDHEN, SYDVKM. The CDR3 covers 15 residues. V was trimmed by 5 bases and J by 3 bases, leaving 17 bases between them. CDR3 in amino acids: CASSRKTGKGYEQYF. As DNA, the CDR3 is TGTGCCAGCAGTCGCAAGACTGGCAAGGGCTACGAGCAGTACTTC.

This clonotype was detected ten times or more. The rearrangement joins TRBV5-1 to TRBJ2-1; D remains ambiguous. CDR3 length equals 14 residues. V was pared by 0 bases and J by 8 bases, with 12 bases between. Germline V gene lookup returns CDR1 SGHRS and CDR2 YFSETQ. The CDR3 bases are TGCGCCAGCAGCTTGGGTACTATTTTTCATGAGCAGTTCTTC. Its translation is CASSLGTIFHEQFF.

This clonotype was counted many times. The chain employs TRBV28 and TRBJ2-1, with no clear D. V was shortened by 5 bases and J by 1 base, with 9 bases between the two germline ends. The CDR3 extends over 14 amino acids. Germline V gene data show CDR1 as MDHEN and CDR2 as SYDVKM. DNA of the CDR3: TGTGCCAGCAGTCCGGGTCGTTCCTACAATGAGCAGTTCTTC. It encodes CASSPGRSYNEQFF.

This clonotype was seen only a few times. V and J are TRBV12-5 and TRBJ2-1; TRBD1 agrees at 9 bases. Germline CDR1 reads LGHNT; CDR2 reads FRNRAP. The length of the CDR3 is 13 residues. V shed 9 bases, J shed 9 bases, and the junction held 9 bases outside the gene matches. DNA of the CDR3: TGTGCTAGAACTGACAGGGGGACCGGTGAGCAGTTCTTC. Translated, it gives CARTDRGTGEQFF.